This T cell receptor (beta chain) appears in the sequencing data of a study of T cell repertoires in cytomegalovirus infection. The CDR3 loop spans 15 amino acids. Germline CDR1 SGHTA, CDR2 FQGNSA. V was trimmed by 2 bases and J by 0 bases, leaving 9 bases between them. One entry per CDR3 protein, called by TCRdb with MiXCR from the reads. The sample lists about 260,000 distinct CDR3 sequences; over 8% were seen once. This clonotype has a count of ten or more. This rearrangement joins TRBV7-2 to TRBJ2-3; the D is unclear. The sequencing input was PBMCs. The sequence was obtained from a human donor in good health (CMV status not recorded). Some clones in this sample may be carry-over from other donors' samples. As DNA, the CDR3 is TGTGCCAGCAGCTTACCTTCAGCTAGCACAGATACGCAGTATTTT. Amino acid sequence: CASSLPSASTDTQYF.